The clone carrying this TCR beta chain came up many times. Antigen unknown. The germline gives CDR1 ENHRY, CDR2 SYGVKD. V lost 5 bases to trimming and J lost 2 bases, with 13 bases between them. The CDR3 runs 15 residues. These data come from a study of response to subunit inactivated influenza vaccine. TCRdb fed the RT-PCR reads into MiXCR, producing one record per CDR3 protein. The top ten hold over 8.5% of the sample, which has 450,000 to 700,000 distinct CDR3 sequences, 13% to 15% seen once. Study-level points and caveats: The study's authors posited that every seasonal influenza vaccination enlists few new T cells.

The receptor comes from a man in his fifties or sixties who received an inactivated influenza vaccine. The chain carries TRBV10-3 and TRBJ1-5; tentatively, D is TRBD1 (5 bases). The sample consisted of PBMCs from blood, taken about 12 days after vaccination. The CDR3 region is CAISSQGTGNQPQHF. The CDR3 DNA reads as TGTGCCATCAGTTCTCAGGGAACGGGCAATCAGCCCCAGCATTTT.